This T cell receptor (beta chain) appears in the sequencing data of a study of siplizumab effects on memory and regulatory T cells. Study-level findings and limits: Sequences below about 10^-5 frequency were poorly captured. As a result, only a minor fraction of alloreactive clones mapped to unstimulated subsets. Siplizumab brought about a significant reduction in alloreactive sequences traceable to unstimulated CD4+ memory cells. It seemed that naive T cells were more diverse than memory cells and were major contributors to the alloresponse.

A note on this clone: Antigen: not known.

Naive, memory, effector memory and TEMRA subsets that were unstimulated underwent sequencing in three donor pairs. Measured with immunoSEQ multiplex PCR; TCRdb has only the in-frame clones, and not every one. The sample contains over 55,000 clones, around four fifths of which appear only once. The CDR3 extends over 12 amino acids. Trimming at V came to 6 bases and at J to 6 bases, leaving 7 bases not matched to a gene. Looked up from germline, CDR1 is SQVTM and CDR2 is ANQGSEA. This TCR came from a human donor in good health. The specimen sequenced was memory CD4+ T cells sorted from blood. This chain joins TRBV29-1 and TRBJ1-2, with 7 bases lining up with TRBD1. CDR3 bases: TGCAGCGTATTCTCACAGGGGCATGGCTACACCTTC. This gives the protein CSVFSQGHGYTF. Looking up the rest from reference TRBV29-1 and TRBJ1-2 gives the full variable domain: SAVISQKPSRDICQRGTSLTIQCQVDSQVTMMFWYRQQPGQSLTLIATANQGSEATYESGFVIDKFPISRPNLTFSTLTVSNMSPEDSSIYLCSVFSQGHGYTFGSGTRLTVV.